The 27 T cell receptor beta chains reported below all come from one sample, sequenced in a study of spatial heterogeneity in lung cancer. The time point: sample taken at primary tumor resection. Whole RNA obtained from tumor, nontumor lung or frozen PBMC underwent sequencing without sorting. One entry per CDR3 protein, called by TCRdb with MiXCR from the 5' RACE reads. Altogether roughly 21,000 distinct CDR3 sequences are present, 3% to 3.5% being singletons, with the ten largest covering 25% to 35%. Sequencing used PBMCs, obtained at surgery. Source of these receptors: a female donor with early-stage non-small cell lung cancer.

This clonotype is labeled as medium-sized (0.01 to 0.1%). The rearrangement joins TRBV4-1 to TRBJ2-3; 8 positions match TRBD2. Germline V gene data show CDR1 as MGHRA and CDR2 as YSYEKL. CDR3 length: 15 amino acids. V was clipped by 3 bases and J by 4 bases; unmatched bases: 6. The CDR3 nucleotides are TGCGCCAGCAGCCACGACTGGACTAGCCCAGATACGCAGTATTTT. This codes for CASSHDWTSPDTQYF.

In this sample, this clonotype turned up a few times. V and J are TRBV13 and TRBJ2-3; no definite D call. CDR3 size: 14 residues. V lost 5 bases and J lost 2, with 11 bases in between. Germline-derived CDR1 and CDR2 are PRHDT and FYEKMQ (reference sequence). CDR3 DNA sequence: TGTGCCAGCAGCCCCCCGGACCACACAGATACGCAGTATTTT. This translates into CASSPPDHTDTQYF.

This clonotype was seen ten or more times. The J gene is TRBJ2-1, the V gene TRBV5-1; D may match TRBD1 or TRBD2 (5 bases each). This CDR3 is built from 14 residues. Trimming left V 3 bases short and J 9 bases short, with 16 bases between. The germline V gene has CDR1 SGHRS and CDR2 YFSETQ. Here the CDR3 DNA reads TGCGCCAGCAGCTCCGGGACCCCCGACGGTGAGCAGTTCTTC. Residues: CASSSGTPDGEQFF.

This clonotype was observed many times. The chain uses TRBV2 and TRBJ2-5; D is unclear. The CDR3 sequence is 12 residues long. Germline V gene data show CDR1 as SNHLY and CDR2 as FYNNEI. V dropped 6 bases and J dropped 5 bases, with 10 bases sitting between them. The CDR3: CASSPVGETQYF. The CDR3 DNA reads as TGTGCCAGCAGCCCCGTCGGGGAGACCCAGTACTTC.

This clonotype was recorded at least ten times. The chain combines TRBV20-1 with TRBJ2-7; either TRBD1 or TRBD2 may supply D (5 bases each). V shed 0 bases and J shed 6 bases, with 15 bases lying between them. The CDR3 loop spans 14 amino acids. CDR1 DFQATT and CDR2 SNEGSKA come from the germline V gene (reference sequence). The DNA for the CDR3 is TGCAGTGCTAGAGATCACGAGGGGCTTCGCGAGCAGTACTTC. This sequence encodes CSARDHEGLREQYF.

There are many counts of this clonotype. V usage is TRBV7-9 and J usage is TRBJ2-7; 7 bases line up with TRBD1. This CDR3 has 13 residues. Germline V gene sequence: CDR1 SEHNR, CDR2 FQNEAQ (reference sequence). V shed 5 bases, J shed 0 bases, and the junction held 1 base outside the gene matches. The CDR3 sequence: CASSRDSSYEQYF. CDR3 in DNA: TGTGCCAGCAGCAGGGACAGCTCCTACGAGCAGTACTTC.

As to this clonotype: One end of the junction varies from germline; a read error may be responsible. The rearrangement links TRBV6-1 to TRBJ2-4; perhaps D is TRBD1 or TRBD2 (6 bases each). Germline lookup yields CDR1 MNHNS and CDR2 SASEGT. This CDR3 region has 14 residues. CDR3 in amino acids: CASSMGGPKDIQYF. CDR3 DNA: TGTGCCAGCAGTATGGGGGGCCCCAAAGACATTCAGTACTTC.

Ten or more counts support this clonotype. The J gene is TRBJ2-5, the V gene TRBV3-1; 7 nucleotides agree with TRBD2. The CDR3 loop spans 17 amino acids. The J segment lost 0 bases and the V segment lost 1 base, leaving 8 bases of the junction unmatched. Germline V gene data show CDR1 as LGHDT and CDR2 as YNNKEL (reference sequence). In nucleotides, the CDR3 is TGTGCCAGCAGCCAAGTTACAGGCGGGAGTAACCAAGAGACCCAGTACTTC. Amino acids: CASSQVTGGSNQETQYF.

This clonotype was found many times. The rearrangement uses TRBV11-2 and TRBJ2-1, with unresolved D. This CDR3 region has 14 residues. The V gene's germline CDR1 is SGHAT and CDR2 FQNNGV. V shed 5 bases and J shed 7 bases, with 15 bases lying between them. This CDR3 reads CASSRLGSLNEQFF. The CDR3 nucleotides read TGTGCCAGCAGCCGTCTGGGCTCCCTTAATGAGCAGTTCTTC.

This clonotype was counted many times. CDR3 residues: CASSFSQGAAYGYTF. The CDR3 bases are TGTGCCAGCAGCTTCTCCCAGGGTGCTGCCTATGGCTACACCTTC. The chain carries TRBV5-4 and TRBJ1-2; possibly TRBD1 for D (5 bases). Germline CDR1 SGHNT, CDR2 YYREEE (reference sequence). The CDR3 length is 15 residues. V lost 2 bases to trimming and J lost 4 bases, with 15 bases between them.

The sample holds many counts of this clonotype. The rearrangement uses TRBV4-1 and TRBJ2-5, with 10 bases aligning to TRBD1. Losses at the gene ends were 2 bases for V and 2 bases for J; bases not matched to a gene: 5. The CDR3 covers 16 residues. The germline CDR1 and CDR2 sequences are MGHRA and YSYEKL. The CDR3 nucleotides read TGCGCCAGCAGCCAACTAGGACAGGGGGGTCAAGAGACCCAGTACTTC. It translates to CASSQLGQGGQETQYF.

In its sample, this clonotype was seen many times. V is TRBV5-5 and J is TRBJ1-1, with unresolved D. The germline V gene encodes CDR1 SGHKS and CDR2 YYEKEE (reference sequence). The CDR3 contains 13 residues. Trimming left V 0 bases short and J 4 bases short, with 7 bases between. The CDR3 here is CASSLVWGTEAFF. CDR3 coding DNA: TGTGCCAGCAGCTTGGTTTGGGGCACTGAAGCTTTCTTT.

Ten or more counts support this clonotype. The gene calls are TRBV7-3 and TRBJ2-5; 12 positions agree with TRBD2. The CDR3 is 15 amino acids. V trimming: 5 bases; J trimming: 5 bases; junction bases outside the gene matches: 6. Germline values: CDR1 SGHTA, CDR2 FQGTGA. In DNA, the CDR3 is TGTGCCAGCAGCGCACTAGCGGGAGGACGGGAGACCCAGTACTTC. Translating it yields CASSALAGGRETQYF.

This clonotype was observed at least ten times. V usage is TRBV5-1 and J usage is TRBJ1-6; 10 nucleotides match TRBD1. Germline values: CDR1 SGHRS, CDR2 YFSETQ. The J segment lost 5 bases and the V segment lost 4 bases, leaving 6 bases of the junction unmatched. The CDR3 loop spans 16 amino acids. The CDR3 DNA is TGCGCCAGCAGCCTACCCGGGACAGGGGATAATTCACCCCTCCACTTT. Translating gives CASSLPGTGDNSPLHF. The complete variable domain, with remaining parts taken from reference TRBV5-1 and TRBJ1-6, reads KAGVTQTPRYLIKTRGQQVTLSCSPISGHRSVSWYQQTPGQGLQFLFEYFSETQRNKGNFPGRFSGRQFSNSRSEMNVSTLELGDSALYLCASSLPGTGDNSPLHFGNGTRLTVT.

This clonotype was observed many times. This chain uses TRBV7-2 with TRBJ2-1; 7 bases agree with TRBD2. CDR3 length: 13 residues. V gave up 6 bases and J gave up 5 bases; unmatched junction bases: 4. The germline CDR1 and CDR2 sequences are SGHTA and FQGNSA. CDR3 in DNA: TGTGCCAGCAGACGGGGACTAAACAATGAGCAGTTCTTC. It codes for CASRRGLNNEQFF.

At least ten counts were recorded for this clonotype. V and J are TRBV7-9 and TRBJ2-3; 9 positions match TRBD2. CDR1 is SEHNR and CDR2 is FQNEAQ in the germline V gene (reference sequence). The CDR3 runs to 17 residues. The V and J ends lost 2 bases and 5 bases, in that order; junction bases with no gene match: 11. CDR3 in amino acids: CASSLKLAGRIRDTQYF. CDR3 in DNA: TGTGCCAGCAGCTTAAAGCTAGCGGGAAGAATTCGAGATACGCAGTATTTT.

This clonotype appeared once. The chain recombines TRBV6-2 or TRBV6-3 with TRBJ1-1; D is uncertain. Deletions cut 3 bases from V and 4 bases from J, with 6 bases between. The CDR3 contains 12 residues. Germline CDR1 reads MNHEY; CDR2 reads SVGEGT. CDR3 DNA: TGTGCCAGCAGTTATAGACTCACTGAAGCTTTCTTT. This codes for CASSYRLTEAFF.

This clonotype was seen repeatedly, ten times or more. The V and J genes are TRBV5-5 and TRBJ2-1; 14 bases match TRBD2. V dropped 3 bases and J dropped 6; count of bases not matched to a gene: 8. Germline V CDR1 and CDR2: SGHKS, YYEKEE (reference sequence). The CDR3 has 17 residues. The CDR3 region is CASSSAGTSGRSNEQFF. For the CDR3, the DNA is TGTGCCAGCAGCTCGGCCGGGACTAGCGGGAGAAGCAATGAGCAGTTCTTC.

Ten or more counts support this clonotype. The chain links TRBV24-1 to TRBJ2-1, with D tentatively TRBD2 (6 bases). CDR3 length equals 15 residues. Germline values: CDR1 KGHDR, CDR2 SFDVKD. The V and J ends lost 3 bases and 4 bases respectively, with 12 bases between them. As DNA, the CDR3 is TGTGCCACCAGTGATGGAGGGTTGGGGTACAATGAGCAGTTCTTC. Translation gives CATSDGGLGYNEQFF.

This clonotype was seen many times. The rearrangement links TRBV19 to TRBJ1-4, with TRBD1 identical over 10 bases. Unmatched junction bases numbered 8, after V lost 5 bases and J lost 8 bases. CDR3 length: 15 amino acids. The germline gives CDR1 LNHDA, CDR2 SQIVND (reference sequence). DNA for the CDR3: TGTGCCAGTAGTCCCCTAGGGGACAGGGGCGAAAAACTGTTTTTT. Translated, it gives CASSPLGDRGEKLFF.

This clonotype was recorded a few times. This chain joins TRBV7-9 and TRBJ1-1; D uncertain. Looked up from germline, CDR1 is SEHNR and CDR2 is FQNEAQ (reference sequence). The CDR3 runs to 14 residues. V was cut by 3 bases and J by 1 base, with 9 bases left in between. This CDR3 reads CASSFREGNTEAFF. The CDR3, as DNA: TGTGCCAGCAGCTTTCGCGAGGGGAACACTGAAGCTTTCTTT.

The table lists this clonotype with a few counts. The chain recombines TRBV3-1 with TRBJ2-7, with 12 nucleotides matching TRBD2. Germline V CDR1 and CDR2: LGHDT, YNNKEL (reference sequence). V lost 1 base and J lost 7; bases outside the gene matches: 8. This CDR3 contains 16 residues. CDR3 sequence reads: CASSQGRLAGAGEQYF. The DNA for the CDR3 is TGTGCCAGCAGCCAAGGGAGACTAGCGGGAGCAGGAGAGCAGTACTTC.

This clonotype showed up many times. The CDR3 DNA sequence: TGCGCCAGCAGCTTCGGAGGCGAGGAGCAGTACTTC. Translated, it gives CASSFGGEEQYF. V usage is TRBV5-1 and J usage is TRBJ2-7, with D perhaps TRBD2 (5 bases). Germline CDR1 is SGHRS and CDR2 is YFSETQ. The CDR3 totals 12 residues. V was pared by 2 bases and J by 7 bases, with 10 bases between.

In its sample, this clonotype was seen many times. V gene TRBV12-3 or TRBV12-4 combines with J gene TRBJ2-2; 8 bases fit TRBD1. The V segment lost 6 bases and the J segment 3 bases; nucleotides outside the gene matches: 3. The CDR3 runs 14 residues. The CDR3: CASSRGQYTGELFF. The CDR3 nucleotides read TGTGCCAGCAGCAGGGGGCAGTACACCGGGGAGCTGTTTTTT.

In its sample, this clonotype was seen a few times. The chain carries TRBV19 and TRBJ1-4, with D tentatively TRBD1 (5 bases). The CDR3 is made up of 14 amino acids. Germline loops: CDR1 LNHDA, CDR2 SQIVND (reference sequence). Deletions cut 6 bases from V and 3 bases from J, with 11 bases between. This CDR3 is CASRRTSANEKLFF. CDR3 bases: TGTGCCAGTAGACGGACATCGGCTAATGAAAAACTGTTTTTT. Full variable domain (remainder filled in from reference TRBV19 and TRBJ1-4): DGGITQSPKYLFRKEGQNVTLSCEQNLNHDAMYWYRQDPGQGLRLIYYSQIVNDFQKGDIAEGYSVSREKKESFPLTVTSAQKNPTAFYLCASRRTSANEKLFFGSGTQLSVL.

This clonotype occurred many times. The V gene is TRBV19, the J gene TRBJ1-2, with unresolved D. CDR3 length: 15 amino acids. V was cut by 9 bases and J by 3 bases, with 20 bases left in between. Germline V gene lookup returns CDR1 LNHDA and CDR2 SQIVND (reference sequence). The CDR3 here is CASAVLPGIYYGYTF. DNA of the CDR3: TGTGCCAGCGCAGTACTTCCGGGGATCTACTATGGCTACACCTTC.

This clonotype was seen ten or more times. The chain joins TRBV5-1 to TRBJ2-3; 8 nucleotides agree with TRBD2. This CDR3 has 13 amino acids. Germline V lookup: CDR1 SGHRS, CDR2 YFSETQ. Trimming removed 2 bases from V and 9 bases from J; junction bases left unmatched: 5. In nucleotides, the CDR3 is TGCGCCAGCAGCTTAGCGGGAGTTTCCACGCAGTATTTT. Translation: CASSLAGVSTQYF.